This passage covers 8 T cell receptor beta chains from one sample sequenced in a study of T cell responses to AZD1222 COVID-19 vaccine. TCRdb's copy holds only in-frame clones and misses some; the assay was immunoSEQ multiplex PCR. In the table there are roughly 120,000 clones, about 87% of which are singletons. The sequenced sample was peripheral blood, obtained on day 0 of AZD1222 vaccination. These receptors were collected from an adult in good health.

This clone has just one count. The gene calls are TRBV15 and TRBJ1-1, with D maybe TRBD1 (5 bases). V dropped 0 bases and J dropped 0 bases, with 11 bases sitting between them. The germline V gene has CDR1 LNHNV and CDR2 YYDKDF (reference sequence). This CDR3 comprises 16 residues. In nucleotides, the CDR3 is TGTGCCACCAGCAGAGATGGGTGGGGCTTGAACACTGAAGCTTTCTTT. It specifies CATSRDGWGLNTEAFF.

The chain carries TRBV18 and TRBJ2-2, with D unresolved. This CDR3 spans 16 amino acids. Per germline, CDR1 KGHSH and CDR2 LQKENI. Trimming pared 0 bases from V and 4 bases from J, leaving 12 bases between. CDR3: CASSPPWILSTGELFF. The DNA of the CDR3 is TGTGCCAGCTCACCACCTTGGATTCTAAGCACCGGGGAGCTGTTTTTT.

The CDR3: CASSLETQYF. The CDR3 DNA reads TGTGCCAGCAGCTTGGAGACCCAGTACTTC. This rearrangement joins TRBV7-9 to TRBJ2-5; D is uncertain. The germline gives CDR1 SEHNR, CDR2 FQNEAQ (reference sequence). Trimming pared 3 bases from V and 5 bases from J, leaving 1 base between. The CDR3 has 10 residues.

This clone was counted between two and nine times. Within the sample, other DNA sequences also encode this same CDR3. J is TRBJ1-1 and V is TRBV7-3; a weak D match, TRBD1 (5 bases). The CDR3 spans 14 residues. Trimming took 5 bases from V and 1 from J, leaving 11 bases between them. Germline CDR1 and CDR2: SGHTA and FQGTGA. CDR3 sequence: CASSLQGTNTEAFF. CDR3 nucleotide sequence: TGTGCCAGCAGCCTGCAGGGAACGAACACTGAAGCTTTCTTT.

The chain joins TRBV28 to TRBJ1-6; D is undetermined. Trimming left V 7 bases short and J 4 bases short, with 11 bases between. The V gene's germline CDR1 is MDHEN and CDR2 SYDVKM. The CDR3 spans 14 residues. For the CDR3, the DNA is TGTGCCAGCACCCTTCAGAGATATAATTCACCCCTCCACTTT. Residues: CASTLQRYNSPLHF.

This chain connects TRBV12-5 to TRBJ2-1; D gene uncertain. The length of the CDR3 is 16 residues. The germline CDR1 and CDR2 sequences are LGHNT and FRNRAP. Trimming stripped 0 bases from V and 2 bases from J, with 11 bases between. CDR3 in DNA: TGTGCTAGTGGTTTGGTAAACAGAAAAACCTACAATGAGCAGTTCTTC. Translation gives CASGLVNRKTYNEQFF. The variable domain in full, with the rest retrieved from reference TRBV12-5 and TRBJ2-1, is DARVTQTPRHKVTEMGQEVTMRCQPILGHNTVFWYRQTMMQGLELLAYFRNRAPLDDSGMPKDRFSAEMPDATLATLKIQPSEPRDSAVYFCASGLVNRKTYNEQFFGPGTRLTVL.

The rearrangement links TRBV19 to TRBJ1-2, with D maybe TRBD1 (5 bases). Germline V CDR1 and CDR2: LNHDA, SQIVND (reference sequence). The V end was cut by 5 bases, the J end by 0 bases, with 13 bases between. This CDR3 is built from 15 residues. CDR3 DNA sequence: TGTGCCAGTAGTCCAGGGTGGGGTCCTAACTATGGCTACACCTTC. Residues: CASSPGWGPNYGYTF.

The chain combines TRBV30 with TRBJ2-3; D could derive from TRBD1 or TRBD2 (6 bases each). The CDR3 is 14 residues long. V shed 5 bases and J shed 3 bases, with 15 bases lying between them. Germline V gene sequence: CDR1 GTSNPN, CDR2 SVGIG (reference sequence). CDR3 amino acids: CAWAQGGGTDTQYF. CDR3 sequence (DNA): TGTGCCTGGGCACAGGGAGGTGGGACAGATACGCAGTATTTT.